What follows are 7 T cell receptor beta chains derived from one specimen sequenced in a study of blood T cell repertoires in COVID-19. Assay used: immunoSEQ multiplex PCR; TCRdb lists only in-frame clones, some missing. The sample lists a few hundred thousand clones, around 80% occurring once. Sequencing was carried out using peripheral blood. All receptors derive from a man aged 25 to 40 with active or convalescent COVID-19.

The chain carries TRBV5-1 and TRBJ2-3; 9 nucleotides agree with TRBD2. The CDR3 has 15 amino acids. The V segment lost 4 bases and the J segment 6 bases; nucleotides outside the gene matches: 9. Looked up from germline, CDR1 is SGHRS and CDR2 is YFSETQ. The CDR3 loop reads CASSPYSGGRDTQYF. The CDR3 DNA reads as TGCGCCAGCAGCCCGTACAGCGGGGGGCGGGATACGCAGTATTTT. Looking up the rest from reference TRBV5-1 and TRBJ2-3 gives the full variable domain: KAGVTQTPRYLIKTRGQQVTLSCSPISGHRSVSWYQQTPGQGLQFLFEYFSETQRNKGNFPGRFSGRQFSNSRSEMNVSTLELGDSALYLCASSPYSGGRDTQYFGPGTRLTVL.

The chain is built from TRBV18 and TRBJ2-7, with a tentative D call TRBD1 (5 bases). Between the trimmed V and J ends, which lost 4 bases and 3 bases, there was a span of 13 bases. This CDR3 spans 14 amino acids. CDR1 KGHSH and CDR2 LQKENI come from the germline V gene. The DNA for the CDR3 is TGTGCCAGCTCACTTGGGGCTAATAGCTACGAGCAGTACTTC. Residues: CASSLGANSYEQYF. Complete variable domain (other parts from reference TRBV18 and TRBJ2-7): NAGVMQNPRHLVRRRGQEARLRCSPMKGHSHVYWYRQLPEEGLKFMVYLQKENIIDESGMPKERFSAEFPKEGPSILRIQQVVRGDSAAYFCASSLGANSYEQYFGPGTRLTVT.

The rearrangement uses TRBV11-3 and TRBJ2-3; 14 positions match TRBD2. There are 16 residues in the CDR3. Trimming took 1 base from V and 3 from J; bases not matched to a gene: 0. The germline CDR1 and CDR2 sequences are SGHNT and YENEEA. The CDR3 DNA sequence: TGTGCCAGCAGCTTAGGACTAGCGGGAGGGACAGATACGCAGTATTTT. It translates to CASSLGLAGGTDTQYF.

The genes are TRBV6-5 and TRBJ1-1; the D gene is possibly TRBD1 (6 bases). Germline values: CDR1 MNHEY, CDR2 SVGAGI. The CDR3 spans 13 residues. Trimming took off 7 bases at V and 1 base at J, with 10 bases between the two ends. This CDR3 reads CASNSQGNTEAFF. The DNA of the CDR3 is TGTGCCAGCAATTCACAGGGGAACACTGAAGCTTTCTTT.

V gene TRBV5-1 combines with J gene TRBJ1-1; 9 bases fit TRBD1. Germline CDR1 reads SGHRS; CDR2 reads YFSETQ. V was clipped by 0 bases and J by 1 base; unmatched bases: 7. This CDR3 has 17 amino acids. Here the CDR3 DNA reads TGCGCCAGCAGCTTGGGAGGCACAGGGGGCGGGAACACTGAAGCTTTCTTT. Residues: CASSLGGTGGGNTEAFF.

This clone has only a few counts. The chain employs TRBV30 and TRBJ2-1; D not resolved. This CDR3 has 10 amino acids. Germline V lookup: CDR1 GTSNPN, CDR2 SVGIG (reference sequence). The CDR3 bases are TGTGCACGTGGCCTCAATGAGCAGTTCTTC. It translates to CARGLNEQFF.

On this clone: In this CDR3 the conserved last residue, phenylalanine or tryptophan, is missing, so a read error is likely. The DNA is omitted, as the CDR3 cannot be located on it reliably, and the CDR3 follows TCRdb's listing. The rearrangement uses TRBV23-1 and TRBJ2-7; TRBD1 was called by the table and not checked on the DNA. TRBV23-1 has ORF status, its function being uncertain. The CDR3 length equals 12 residues, ends included. This CDR3 reads CASSHGPGQGPI.